The text below deals with one T cell receptor (beta chain). The germline CDR1 and CDR2 sequences are SEHNR and FQNEAQ (reference sequence). This CDR3 contains 14 residues. Trimming pared 3 bases from V and 0 bases from J, leaving 8 bases between. The authors' processing: Amplification of reference gene primers was used by the study to estimate nucleated cell counts. Method: immunoSEQ multiplex PCR; TCRdb's copy keeps in-frame clones and lacks some. The V and J calls and clone size are taken from that table; D and trimming were inferred from the DNA. The repertoire holds 190,000 or so clones, with roughly nine tenths as singletons. This entry is derived from a study of blood T cell repertoires in COVID-19. On the study more broadly: COVID-19 samples from acute and convalescent phases originated in the United States, Italy and Spain.

V gene TRBV7-9 combines with J gene TRBJ1-2, with D unresolved. This TCR came from a woman in her 70s with acute or convalescent COVID-19. The specimen was peripheral blood. CDR3 sequence: CASSFETANYGYTF. For the CDR3, the DNA is TGTGCCAGCAGCTTTGAAACGGCTAACTATGGCTACACCTTC.